This passage covers 15 T cell receptor beta chains from one sample sequenced in a study of technical replicates of blood from several donors. TCRdb's table, derived via immunoSEQ multiplex PCR, lists solely in-frame clones and lacks some. The data show roughly 70,000 clones, with 85% to 95% seen just once and 0.39% held by the top ten. Sequencing input: T cells isolated from PBMCs. Source of these receptors: a human donor in good health.

This clone was seen just once. The chain carries TRBV29-1 and TRBJ2-1, with a tentative D call TRBD2 (7 bases). Trimming removed 6 bases at V and 3 bases at J, with 24 bases between. This CDR3 is built from 17 residues. Per germline, CDR1 SQVTM and CDR2 ANQGSEA. CDR3 sequence (DNA): TGCAGCGTGGGTAACCCGAGGGGGAGGGCCAACTACAATGAGCAGTTCTTC. Encoded protein: CSVGNPRGRANYNEQFF.

This CDR3 is CASSYSRGHEKLFF. As DNA, the CDR3 is TGTGCCAGCAGTTACTCGAGGGGGCACGAAAAACTGTTTTTT. The chain links TRBV6-5 to TRBJ1-4, with 7 bases identical to TRBD1. Trimming removed 0 bases from V and 8 bases from J; junction bases left unmatched: 3. Germline V lookup: CDR1 MNHEY, CDR2 SVGAGI. This CDR3 region has 14 residues.

This chain joins TRBV18 and TRBJ2-7; no reliable D call. The CDR3 is made up of 13 amino acids. Germline CDR1 KGHSH, CDR2 LQKENI. V gave up 6 bases and J gave up 3 bases, with 12 bases separating them. CDR3 DNA: TGTGCCAGCTCCCCCCGCAACTACTACGAGCAGTACTTC. This translates into CASSPRNYYEQYF.

The V call is TRBV4-1, the J call TRBJ2-7; a possible D gene is TRBD2 (5 bases). The CDR3 extends over 16 amino acids. The V gene lost 1 base and the J gene lost 0 bases, with 13 bases spanning the gap. Germline V gives CDR1 MGHRA, CDR2 YSYEKL. The CDR3 sequence: CASSQGAAGSSYEQYF. As DNA, the CDR3 is TGCGCCAGCAGCCAAGGTGCGGCGGGTAGCTCCTACGAGCAGTACTTC.

A single count supports this clone. The V and J genes are TRBV7-9 and TRBJ2-3, with a tentative D call TRBD1 (6 bases). Trimming shortened V by 5 bases and J by 5 bases, and 17 bases separated the two germline ends. Germline V lookup: CDR1 SEHNR, CDR2 FQNEAQ (reference sequence). This CDR3 has 15 amino acids. CDR3 coding DNA: TGTGCCAGCAGCCACCAAGACAGGTGGGGAGATACGCAGTATTTT. The encoded protein is CASSHQDRWGDTQYF.

The rearrangement links TRBV7-9 to TRBJ2-7; D not certain. Germline lookup yields CDR1 SEHNR and CDR2 FQNEAQ (reference sequence). Trimming removed 8 bases at V and 4 bases at J, with 9 bases between. CDR3 length: 11 residues. The CDR3 bases are TGTGCCAGCGGTTTCTATTACGAGCAGTACTTC. Translation gives CASGFYYEQYF.

The chain couples TRBV10-3 to TRBJ2-7; D call uncertain. The CDR3 is 14 amino acids. Per the germline V gene, CDR1 is ENHRY and CDR2 is SYGVKD. Trimming removed 0 bases from V and 3 bases from J, with 9 bases in between. CDR3: CAISESSPGYEQYF. In DNA, the CDR3 is TGTGCCATCAGTGAGTCATCGCCGGGCTACGAGCAGTACTTC.

In DNA form, the CDR3 reads TGCGCCAGCAGCCAAGTTCTGGATAGCGGGAGGGTATCATCTGCAGATACGCAGTATTTT. Translation gives CASSQVLDSGRVSSADTQYF. The rearrangement uses TRBV4-3 and TRBJ2-3, with 11 bases aligning to TRBD2. V lost 1 base to trimming and J lost 4 bases; unmatched junction nucleotides: 16. The CDR3 has 20 residues. Germline CDR1 and CDR2: LGHNA and YSLEER.

The sample holds a few counts of this clone. The rearrangement uses TRBV7-9 and TRBJ2-7; D not certain. Trimming pared 5 bases from V and 3 bases from J, leaving 11 bases between. Germline V gives CDR1 SEHNR, CDR2 FQNEAQ (reference sequence). This CDR3 region has 13 residues. CDR3 amino acids: CASSPTDNYEQYF. The DNA of the CDR3 is TGTGCCAGCAGCCCGACCGACAACTACGAGCAGTACTTC.

The chain joins TRBV29-1 to TRBJ2-3, with 7 bases aligning to TRBD2. V lost 8 bases to trimming and J lost 2 bases; unmatched junction nucleotides: 10. CDR1 SQVTM and CDR2 ANQGSEA come from the germline V gene. The CDR3 totals 14 residues. CDR3 in amino acids: CSFRGGSDTDTQYF. As DNA, the CDR3 is TGCAGCTTCCGGGGCGGGAGCGACACAGATACGCAGTATTTT.

The rearrangement links TRBV5-1 to TRBJ2-7; possible D gene TRBD2, 5 bases. Per the germline V gene, CDR1 is SGHRS and CDR2 is YFSETQ. The CDR3 sequence is 12 residues long. Trimming stripped 4 bases from V and 3 bases from J, with 8 bases between. CDR3 loop: CASSPRDYEQYF. The CDR3 DNA reads TGCGCCAGCAGCCCCCGGGACTACGAGCAGTACTTC.

The V and J genes are TRBV7-9 and TRBJ2-7; a possible D gene is TRBD2 (6 bases). This CDR3 has 16 amino acids. Germline V gene sequence: CDR1 SEHNR, CDR2 FQNEAQ (reference sequence). Trimming stripped 5 bases from V and 7 bases from J, with 24 bases between. The chain's CDR3 is CASSPPNGRDTGEQYF. CDR3 sequence (DNA): TGTGCCAGCAGCCCTCCTAACGGGAGAGATACGGGAGAGCAGTACTTC.

The V gene is TRBV19, the J gene TRBJ1-1; D is undetermined. CDR1 LNHDA and CDR2 SQIVND come from the germline V gene (reference sequence). The V and J ends lost 2 bases and 5 bases respectively, with 15 bases between them. The CDR3 is made up of 15 amino acids. CDR3 bases: TGTGCCAGTAGTATAAGCGACCTACGAATGACTGAAGCTTTCTTT. This codes for CASSISDLRMTEAFF. The full variable domain, its missing parts supplied by reference TRBV19 and TRBJ1-1, is DGGITQSPKYLFRKEGQNVTLSCEQNLNHDAMYWYRQDPGQGLRLIYYSQIVNDFQKGDIAEGYSVSREKKESFPLTVTSAQKNPTAFYLCASSISDLRMTEAFFGQGTRLTVV.

The rearrangement uses TRBV5-6 and TRBJ1-2, with D perhaps TRBD1 (6 bases). There are 14 residues in the CDR3. Germline V lookup: CDR1 SGHDT, CDR2 YYEEEE. The ends were cut back, 0 bases at V and 4 bases at J, with 10 bases in the middle. The CDR3 protein is CASSLADSGYGYTF. CDR3 in DNA: TGTGCCAGCAGCTTGGCGGACAGTGGCTATGGCTACACCTTC.

The chain joins TRBV7-5 to TRBJ1-4. TRBV7-5 is a listed pseudogene. The CDR3 spans 14 residues. CDR3 DNA sequence: TGTGCCAGAAGCTTGATTCGGGGTAATGAAAAACTGTTTTTT. It yields the protein CARSLIRGNEKLFF.